Listed here is a single TCR beta chain. The CDR3 runs 14 residues. CDR1 is SGHDN and CDR2 is FVKESK in the germline V gene. The trim removed 2 bases at V and 4 bases at J, leaving 4 bases unmatched. This specimen belongs to a study of blood T cell repertoires in COVID-19. Per the original methods: Amplification with reference gene primers provided the estimates of nucleated cell counts. Clones were read by immunoSEQ multiplex PCR, and TCRdb kept only the in-frame ones, dropping some. The V and J calls and clone size are taken from that table; D and trimming were inferred from the DNA. The sample has fewer than 120,000 clones, over 60% seen once; the top ten hold around 4%.

Specimen: peripheral blood. The chain recombines TRBV14 with TRBJ1-1, with 7 bases that match TRBD1. The clonotype was recovered from a woman older than 75 with acute or convalescent COVID-19. This chain's CDR3 is CASSQLQGRTEAFF. In nucleotides, the CDR3 is TGTGCCAGCAGCCAACTACAGGGGCGCACTGAAGCTTTCTTT. The whole variable domain, filled in from reference TRBV14 and TRBJ1-1, reads EAGVTQFPSHSVIEKGQTVTLRCDPISGHDNLYWYRRVMGKEIKFLLHFVKESKQDESGMPNNRFLAERTGGTYSTLKVQPAELEDSGVYFCASSQLQGRTEAFFGQGTRLTVV.